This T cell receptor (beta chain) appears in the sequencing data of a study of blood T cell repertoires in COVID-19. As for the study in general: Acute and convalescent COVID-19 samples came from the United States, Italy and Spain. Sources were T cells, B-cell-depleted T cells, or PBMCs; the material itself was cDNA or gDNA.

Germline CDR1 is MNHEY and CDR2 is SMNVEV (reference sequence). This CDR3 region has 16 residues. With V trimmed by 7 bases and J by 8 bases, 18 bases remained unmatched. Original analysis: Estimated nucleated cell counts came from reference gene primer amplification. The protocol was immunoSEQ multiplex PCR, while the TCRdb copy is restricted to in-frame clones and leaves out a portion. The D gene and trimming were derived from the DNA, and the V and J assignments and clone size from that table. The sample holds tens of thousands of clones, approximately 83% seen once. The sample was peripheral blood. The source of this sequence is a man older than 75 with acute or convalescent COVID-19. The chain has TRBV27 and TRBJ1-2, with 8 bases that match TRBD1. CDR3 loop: CASKLPGTGPAGGYTF. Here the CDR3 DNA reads TGTGCCAGCAAGTTGCCCGGGACAGGCCCGGCTGGGGGCTACACCTTC.